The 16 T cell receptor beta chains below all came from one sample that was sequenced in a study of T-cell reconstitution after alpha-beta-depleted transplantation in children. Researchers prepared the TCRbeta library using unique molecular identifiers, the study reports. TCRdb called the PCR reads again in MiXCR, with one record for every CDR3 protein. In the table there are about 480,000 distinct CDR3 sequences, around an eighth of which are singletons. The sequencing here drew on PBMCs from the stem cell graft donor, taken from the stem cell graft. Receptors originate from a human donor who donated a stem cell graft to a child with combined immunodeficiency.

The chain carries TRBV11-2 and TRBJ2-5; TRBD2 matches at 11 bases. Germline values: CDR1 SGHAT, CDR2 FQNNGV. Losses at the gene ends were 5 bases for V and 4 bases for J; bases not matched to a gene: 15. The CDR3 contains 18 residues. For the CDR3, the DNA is TGTGCCAGCAGCCGTCGGGTAGCGGGGGGGCCGGTCAGAGAGACCCAGTACTTC. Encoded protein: CASSRRVAGGPVRETQYF.

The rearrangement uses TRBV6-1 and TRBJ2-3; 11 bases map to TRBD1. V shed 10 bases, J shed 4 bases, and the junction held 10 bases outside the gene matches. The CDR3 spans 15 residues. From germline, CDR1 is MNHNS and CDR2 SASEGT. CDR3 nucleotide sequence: TGTGCCACCGGGGGGACAGGGGGGGAGGCAGATACGCAGTATTTT. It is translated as CATGGTGGEADTQYF.

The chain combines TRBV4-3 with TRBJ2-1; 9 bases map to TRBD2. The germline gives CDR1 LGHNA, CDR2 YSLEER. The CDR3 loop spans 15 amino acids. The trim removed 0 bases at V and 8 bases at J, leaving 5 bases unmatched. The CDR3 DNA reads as TGCGCCAGCAGCCAAGATTCTAGCGGGATGGATGAGCAGTTCTTC. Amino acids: CASSQDSSGMDEQFF.

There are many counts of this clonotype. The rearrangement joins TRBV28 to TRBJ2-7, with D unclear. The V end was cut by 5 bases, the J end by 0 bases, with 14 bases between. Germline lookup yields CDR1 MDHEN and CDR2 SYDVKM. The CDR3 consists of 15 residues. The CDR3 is CASSGPSRSSYEQYF. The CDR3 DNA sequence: TGTGCCAGCAGTGGACCCAGCCGGAGCTCCTACGAGCAGTACTTC.

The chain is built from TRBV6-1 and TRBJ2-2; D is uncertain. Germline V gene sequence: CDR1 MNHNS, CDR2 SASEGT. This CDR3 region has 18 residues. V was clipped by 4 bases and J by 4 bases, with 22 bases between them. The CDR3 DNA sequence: TGTGCCAGCAGTGGACCAAGAAACCCCCAGTTCCTCACCGGGGAGCTGTTTTTT. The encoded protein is CASSGPRNPQFLTGELFF.

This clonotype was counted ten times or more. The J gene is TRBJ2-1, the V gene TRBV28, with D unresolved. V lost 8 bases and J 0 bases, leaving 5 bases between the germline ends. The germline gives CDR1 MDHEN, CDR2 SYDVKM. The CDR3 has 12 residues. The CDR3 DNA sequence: TGTGCCAGCTGTTACTCCTACAATGAGCAGTTCTTC. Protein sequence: CASCYSYNEQFF.

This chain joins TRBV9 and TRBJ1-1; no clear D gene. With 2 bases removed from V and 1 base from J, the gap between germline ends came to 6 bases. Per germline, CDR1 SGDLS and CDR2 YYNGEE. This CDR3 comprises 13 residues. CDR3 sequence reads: CASSVTENTEAFF. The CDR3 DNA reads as TGTGCCAGCAGCGTCACAGAGAACACTGAAGCTTTCTTT.

CDR3 bases: TGTGCCATCAGCAGGTATTGGTTGGGAGATGAGCAGTTCTTC. Translating it yields CAISRYWLGDEQFF. The rearrangement links TRBV10-3 to TRBJ2-1; D possibly corresponds to TRBD2 (5 bases). The CDR3 is made up of 14 amino acids. The V end was cut by 6 bases, the J end by 8 bases, with 17 bases between. Per germline, CDR1 ENHRY and CDR2 SYGVKD.

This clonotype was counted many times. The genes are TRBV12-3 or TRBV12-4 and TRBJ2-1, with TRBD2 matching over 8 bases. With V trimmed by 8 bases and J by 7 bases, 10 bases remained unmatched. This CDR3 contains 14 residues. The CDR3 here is CASFASGSINEQFF. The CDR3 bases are TGTGCCAGCTTTGCCAGCGGGAGTATAAATGAGCAGTTCTTC.

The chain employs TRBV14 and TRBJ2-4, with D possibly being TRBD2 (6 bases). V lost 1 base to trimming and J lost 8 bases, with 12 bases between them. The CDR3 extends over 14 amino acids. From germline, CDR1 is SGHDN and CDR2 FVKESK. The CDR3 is CASSQAWGVDIQYF. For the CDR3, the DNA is TGTGCCAGCAGCCAAGCTTGGGGGGTGGACATTCAGTACTTC.

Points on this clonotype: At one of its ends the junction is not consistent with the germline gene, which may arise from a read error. The CDR3 loop is CATSPWDRQSVDAPLHF. CDR3 nucleotides: TGTGCCACCAGCCCGTGGGACAGGCAATCGGTGGATGCACCCCTCCACTTT. V usage is TRBV11-2 and J usage is TRBJ1-6; 8 bases map to TRBD1. The CDR3 is 17 residues long. The V gene's germline CDR1 is SGHAT and CDR2 FQNNGV.

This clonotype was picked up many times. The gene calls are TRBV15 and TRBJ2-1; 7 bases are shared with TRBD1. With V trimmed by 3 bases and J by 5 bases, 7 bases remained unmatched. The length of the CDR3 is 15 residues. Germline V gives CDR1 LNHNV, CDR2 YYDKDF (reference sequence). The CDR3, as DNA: TGTGCCACCAGCAGTCGACAGGGCCTACACAATGAGCAGTTCTTC. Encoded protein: CATSSRQGLHNEQFF.

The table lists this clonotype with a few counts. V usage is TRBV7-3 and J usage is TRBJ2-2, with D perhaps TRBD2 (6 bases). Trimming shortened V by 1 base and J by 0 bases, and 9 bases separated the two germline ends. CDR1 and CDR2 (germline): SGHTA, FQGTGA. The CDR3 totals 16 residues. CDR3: CASSLKRVSNTGELFF. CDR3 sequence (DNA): TGTGCCAGCAGCTTAAAGCGGGTCTCGAACACCGGGGAGCTGTTTTTT. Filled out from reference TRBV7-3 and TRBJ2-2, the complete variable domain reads GAGVSQTPSNKVTEKGKYVELRCDPISGHTALYWYRQSLGQGPEFLIYFQGTGAADDSGLPNDRFFAVRPEGSVSTLKIQRTERGDSAVYLCASSLKRVSNTGELFFGEGSRLTVL.

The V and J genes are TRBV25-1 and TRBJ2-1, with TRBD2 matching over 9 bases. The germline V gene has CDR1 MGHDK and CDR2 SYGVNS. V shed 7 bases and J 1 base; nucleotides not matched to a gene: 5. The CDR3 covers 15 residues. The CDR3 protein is CASKDTSGSYNEQFF. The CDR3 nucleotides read TGTGCCAGCAAGGACACTAGCGGGTCCTACAATGAGCAGTTCTTC.

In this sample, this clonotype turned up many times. The CDR3 sequence: CASSLARIPGEQYF. The CDR3 region has the DNA TGTGCCAGCAGTCTAGCCCGGATACCGGGAGAGCAGTACTTC. This sequence joins TRBV7-8 and TRBJ2-7, with a tentative D call TRBD2 (5 bases). V was clipped by 6 bases and J by 7 bases, with 19 bases between them. Germline-derived CDR1 and CDR2 are SGHVS and FQNEAQ. This CDR3 spans 14 amino acids.

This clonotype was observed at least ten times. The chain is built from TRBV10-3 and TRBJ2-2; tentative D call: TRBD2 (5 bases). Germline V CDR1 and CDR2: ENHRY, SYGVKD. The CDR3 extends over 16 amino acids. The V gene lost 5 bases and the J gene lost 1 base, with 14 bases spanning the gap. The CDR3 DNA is TGTGCCATCAGTAACCCAGAGAGGGTGAACACCGGGGAGCTGTTTTTT. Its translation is CAISNPERVNTGELFF.